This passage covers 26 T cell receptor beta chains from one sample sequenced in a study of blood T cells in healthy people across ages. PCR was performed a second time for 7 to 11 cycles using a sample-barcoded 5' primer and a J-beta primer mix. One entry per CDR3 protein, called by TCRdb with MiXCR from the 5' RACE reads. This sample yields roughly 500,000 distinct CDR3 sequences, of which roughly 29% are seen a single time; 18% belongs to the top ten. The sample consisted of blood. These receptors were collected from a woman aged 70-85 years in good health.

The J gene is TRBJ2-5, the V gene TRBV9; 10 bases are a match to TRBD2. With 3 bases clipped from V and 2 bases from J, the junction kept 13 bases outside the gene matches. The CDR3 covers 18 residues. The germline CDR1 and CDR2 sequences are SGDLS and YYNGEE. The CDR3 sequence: CASSEGRSASGGQETQYF. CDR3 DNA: TGTGCCAGCAGCGAGGGGCGTTCGGCTAGCGGGGGACAAGAGACCCAGTACTTC. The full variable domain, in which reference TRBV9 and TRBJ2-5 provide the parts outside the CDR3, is DSGVTQTPKHLITATGQRVTLRCSPRSGDLSVYWYQQSLDQGLQFLIQYYNGEERAKGNILERFSAQQFPDLHSELNLSSLELGDSALYFCASSEGRSASGGQETQYFGPGTRLLVL.

CDR3 coding DNA: TGTGCCAGCAGTTACCCTACCTGGACAGGGGAAAATGAGCAGTTCTTC. Translating gives CASSYPTWTGENEQFF. This chain joins TRBV6-2 or TRBV6-3 and TRBJ2-1; 9 bases fit TRBD1. The CDR3 length is 16 residues. The junction had 9 bases not matched to a gene; V was cut back by 2 bases and J by 7 bases. The V gene's germline CDR1 is MNHEY and CDR2 SVGEGT.

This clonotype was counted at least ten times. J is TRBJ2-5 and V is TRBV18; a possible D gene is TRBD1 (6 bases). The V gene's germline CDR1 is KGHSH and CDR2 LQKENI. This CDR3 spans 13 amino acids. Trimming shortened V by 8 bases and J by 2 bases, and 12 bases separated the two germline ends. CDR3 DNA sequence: TGTGCCAGCAGCCCCGACAGGCAAGAGACCCAGTACTTC. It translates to CASSPDRQETQYF.

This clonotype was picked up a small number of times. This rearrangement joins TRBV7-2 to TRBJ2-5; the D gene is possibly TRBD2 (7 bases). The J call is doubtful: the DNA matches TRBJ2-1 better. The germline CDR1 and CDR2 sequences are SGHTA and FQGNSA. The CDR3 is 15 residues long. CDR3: CASSLSIGGQNEQFF. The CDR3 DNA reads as TGTGCCAGCAGCCTCTCAATCGGGGGGCAAAATGAGCAGTTCTTC.

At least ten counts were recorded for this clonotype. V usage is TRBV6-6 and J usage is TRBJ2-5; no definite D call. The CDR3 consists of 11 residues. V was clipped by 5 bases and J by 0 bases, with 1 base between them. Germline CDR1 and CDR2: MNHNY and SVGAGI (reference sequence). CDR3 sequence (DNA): TGTGCCAGCAGTAACCAAGAGACCCAGTACTTC. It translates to CASSNQETQYF.

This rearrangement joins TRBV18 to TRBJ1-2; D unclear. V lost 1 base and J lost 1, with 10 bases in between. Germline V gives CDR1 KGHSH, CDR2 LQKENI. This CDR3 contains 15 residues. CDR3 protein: CASSPQSDGNYGYTF. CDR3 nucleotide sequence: TGTGCCAGCTCACCACAGTCGGACGGTAACTATGGCTACACCTTC.

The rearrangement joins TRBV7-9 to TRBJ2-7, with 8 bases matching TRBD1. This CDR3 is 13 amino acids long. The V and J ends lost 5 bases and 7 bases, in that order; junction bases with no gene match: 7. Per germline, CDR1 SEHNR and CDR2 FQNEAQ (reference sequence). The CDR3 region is CASSPAGGREQYF. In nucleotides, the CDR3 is TGTGCCAGCAGCCCCGCAGGGGGCCGAGAGCAGTACTTC.

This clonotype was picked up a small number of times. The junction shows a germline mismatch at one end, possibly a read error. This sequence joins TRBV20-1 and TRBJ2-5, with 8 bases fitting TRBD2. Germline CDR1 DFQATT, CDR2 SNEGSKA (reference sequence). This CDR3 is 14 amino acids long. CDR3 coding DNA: TGCAGCGCTAGATGGCTAGCGGGCAAGGAGACCCAGTACTTC. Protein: CSARWLAGKETQYF.

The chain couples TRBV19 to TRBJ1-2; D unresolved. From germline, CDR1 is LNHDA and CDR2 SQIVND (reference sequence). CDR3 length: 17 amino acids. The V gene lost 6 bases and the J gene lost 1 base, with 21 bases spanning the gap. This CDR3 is CASSFLPSGNHNYGYTF. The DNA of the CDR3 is TGTGCCAGTAGCTTCCTGCCTTCGGGGAACCATAACTATGGCTACACCTTC.

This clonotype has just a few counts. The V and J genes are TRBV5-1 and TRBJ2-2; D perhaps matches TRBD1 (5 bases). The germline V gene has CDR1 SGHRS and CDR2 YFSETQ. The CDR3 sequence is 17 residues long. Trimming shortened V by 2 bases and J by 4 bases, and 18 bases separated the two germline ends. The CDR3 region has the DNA TGCGCCAGCAGCTTAACCCCGCCCGGACAACCCACCGGGGAGCTGTTTTTT. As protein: CASSLTPPGQPTGELFF.

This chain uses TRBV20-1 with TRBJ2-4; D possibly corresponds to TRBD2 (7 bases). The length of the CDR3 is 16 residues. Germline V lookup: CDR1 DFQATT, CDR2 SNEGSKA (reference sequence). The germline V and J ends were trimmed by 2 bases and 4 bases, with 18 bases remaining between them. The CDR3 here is CSARPIQGGRKNIQYF. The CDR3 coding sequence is TGCAGTGCTAGACCCATACAGGGAGGGAGGAAAAACATTCAGTACTTC.

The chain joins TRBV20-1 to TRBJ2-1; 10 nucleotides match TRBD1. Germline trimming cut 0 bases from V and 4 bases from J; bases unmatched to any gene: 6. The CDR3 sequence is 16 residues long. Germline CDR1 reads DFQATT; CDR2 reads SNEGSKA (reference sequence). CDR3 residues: CSARDGRTGGYNEQFF. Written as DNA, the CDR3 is TGCAGTGCTAGAGATGGAAGGACAGGGGGTTACAATGAGCAGTTCTTC.

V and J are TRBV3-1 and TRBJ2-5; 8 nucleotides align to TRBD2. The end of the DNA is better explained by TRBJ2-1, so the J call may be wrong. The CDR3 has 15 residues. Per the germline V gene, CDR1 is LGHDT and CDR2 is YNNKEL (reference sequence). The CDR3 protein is CASSRGGPSHNEQFF. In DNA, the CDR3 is TGTGCCAGCAGCCGCGGGGGGCCCAGTCACAATGAGCAGTTCTTC.

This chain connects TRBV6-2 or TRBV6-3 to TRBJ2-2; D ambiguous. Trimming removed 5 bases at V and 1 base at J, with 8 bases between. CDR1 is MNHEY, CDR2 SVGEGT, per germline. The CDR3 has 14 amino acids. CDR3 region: CASSTALNTGELFF. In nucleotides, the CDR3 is TGTGCCAGCAGTACGGCCTTGAACACCGGGGAGCTGTTTTTT.

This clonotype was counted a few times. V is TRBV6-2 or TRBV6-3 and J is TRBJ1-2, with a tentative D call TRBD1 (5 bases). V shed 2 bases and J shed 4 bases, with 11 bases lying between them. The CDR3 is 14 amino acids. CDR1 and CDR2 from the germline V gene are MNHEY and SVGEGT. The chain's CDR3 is CASSYKGSGYGYTF. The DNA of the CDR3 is TGTGCCAGCAGTTACAAGGGGAGCGGCTATGGCTACACCTTC.

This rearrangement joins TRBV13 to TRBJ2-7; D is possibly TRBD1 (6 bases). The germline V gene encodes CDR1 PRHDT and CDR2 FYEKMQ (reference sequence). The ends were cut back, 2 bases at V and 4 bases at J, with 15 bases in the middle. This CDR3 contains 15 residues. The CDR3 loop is CASSLKQGLGYEQYF. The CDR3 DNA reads TGTGCCAGCAGCTTAAAACAGGGCTTGGGGTACGAGCAGTACTTC.

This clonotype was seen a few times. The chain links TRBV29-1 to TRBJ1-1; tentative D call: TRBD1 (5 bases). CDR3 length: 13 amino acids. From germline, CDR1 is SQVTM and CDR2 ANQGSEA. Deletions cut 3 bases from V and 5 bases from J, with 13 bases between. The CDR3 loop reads CSVDGGVGTEAFF. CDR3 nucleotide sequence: TGCAGCGTTGATGGGGGGGTGGGGACTGAAGCTTTCTTT.

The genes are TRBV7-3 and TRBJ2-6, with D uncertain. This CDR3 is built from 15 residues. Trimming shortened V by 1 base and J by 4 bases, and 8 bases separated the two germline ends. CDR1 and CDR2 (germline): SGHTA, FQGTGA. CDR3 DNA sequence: TGTGCCAGCAGCTTAAGGGCGACCGGGGCCAACGTCCTGACTTTC. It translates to CASSLRATGANVLTF.

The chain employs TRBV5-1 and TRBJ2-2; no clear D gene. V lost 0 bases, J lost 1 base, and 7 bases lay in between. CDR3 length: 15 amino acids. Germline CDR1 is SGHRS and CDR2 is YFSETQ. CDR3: CASSLVAENTGELFF. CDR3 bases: TGCGCCAGCAGCTTGGTGGCAGAGAACACCGGGGAGCTGTTTTTT.

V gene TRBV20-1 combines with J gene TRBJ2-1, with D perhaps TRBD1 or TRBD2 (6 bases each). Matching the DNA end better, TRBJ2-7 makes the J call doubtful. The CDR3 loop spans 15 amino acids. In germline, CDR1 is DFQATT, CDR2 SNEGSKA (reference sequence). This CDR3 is CSAIRLEGVSYEQYF. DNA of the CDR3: TGCAGTGCTATAAGATTGGAGGGGGTATCCTACGAGCAGTACTTC.

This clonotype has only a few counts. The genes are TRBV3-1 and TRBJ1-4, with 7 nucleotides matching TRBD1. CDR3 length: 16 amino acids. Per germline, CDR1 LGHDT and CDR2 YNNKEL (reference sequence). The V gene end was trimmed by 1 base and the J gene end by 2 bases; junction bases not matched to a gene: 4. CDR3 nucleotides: TGTGCCAGCAGCCAAGTGACAGGGTACACTAATGAAAAACTGTTTTTT. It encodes CASSQVTGYTNEKLFF.

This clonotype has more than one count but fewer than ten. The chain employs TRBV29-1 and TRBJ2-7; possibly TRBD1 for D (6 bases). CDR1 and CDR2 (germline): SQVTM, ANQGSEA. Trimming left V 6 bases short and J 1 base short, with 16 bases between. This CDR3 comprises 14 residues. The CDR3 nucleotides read TGCAGCGTGCACAGGGAAGGTGGGTCCTACGAGCAGTACTTC. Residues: CSVHREGGSYEQYF.

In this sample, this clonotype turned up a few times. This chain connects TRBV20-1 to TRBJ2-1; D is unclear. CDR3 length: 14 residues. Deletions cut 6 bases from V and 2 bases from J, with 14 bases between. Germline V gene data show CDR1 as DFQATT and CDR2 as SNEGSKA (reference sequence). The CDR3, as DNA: TGCAGTGCCAGCCGTGAGGTGGCCTACAATGAGCAGTTCTTC. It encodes CSASREVAYNEQFF.

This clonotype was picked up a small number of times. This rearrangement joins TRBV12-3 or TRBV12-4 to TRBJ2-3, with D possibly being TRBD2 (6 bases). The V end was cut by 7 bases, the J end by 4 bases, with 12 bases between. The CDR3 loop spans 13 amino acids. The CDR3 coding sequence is TGTGCCAGCAAAGTAGGCGGGGCAGATACGCAGTATTTT. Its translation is CASKVGGADTQYF.

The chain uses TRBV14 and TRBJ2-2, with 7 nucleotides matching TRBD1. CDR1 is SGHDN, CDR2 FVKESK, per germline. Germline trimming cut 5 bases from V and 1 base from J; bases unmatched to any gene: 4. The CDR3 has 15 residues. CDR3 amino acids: CASSIRDRNTGELFF. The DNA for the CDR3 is TGTGCCAGCAGCATCCGGGACAGGAACACCGGGGAGCTGTTTTTT.

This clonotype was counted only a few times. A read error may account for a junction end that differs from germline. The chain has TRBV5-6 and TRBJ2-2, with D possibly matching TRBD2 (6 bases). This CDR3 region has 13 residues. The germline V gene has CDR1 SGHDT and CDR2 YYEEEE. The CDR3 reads CASSFGGTGALFF. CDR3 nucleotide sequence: TGTGCCAGCAGCTTCGGAGGGACCGGGGCGCTGTTTTTT.